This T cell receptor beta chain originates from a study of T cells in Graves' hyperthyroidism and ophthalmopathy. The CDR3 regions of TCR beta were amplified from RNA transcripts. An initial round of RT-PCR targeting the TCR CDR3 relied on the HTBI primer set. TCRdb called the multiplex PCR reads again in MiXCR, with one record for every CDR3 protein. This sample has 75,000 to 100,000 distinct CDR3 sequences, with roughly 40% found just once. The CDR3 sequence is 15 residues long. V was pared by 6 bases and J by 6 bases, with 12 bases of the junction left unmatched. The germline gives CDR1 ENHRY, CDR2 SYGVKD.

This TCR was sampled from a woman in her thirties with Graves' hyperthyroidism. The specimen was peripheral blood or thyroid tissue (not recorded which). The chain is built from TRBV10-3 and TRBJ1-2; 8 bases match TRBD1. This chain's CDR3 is CAISHGDRTLDGYTF. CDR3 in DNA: TGTGCCATCAGCCACGGGGACAGGACGCTCGATGGCTACACCTTC.